A selection of T cell receptor beta chains follows, all from one sample in a study of Graves' ophthalmopathy and Graves' hyperthyroidism. TCRdb called the multiplex PCR reads again in MiXCR, with one record for every CDR3 protein. The repertoire holds approximately 410,000 distinct CDR3 sequences, with 15% as singletons. Sequencing was performed on peripheral blood. Receptors were obtained from a woman aged 18-29 years with stable Graves' hyperthyroidism. Each CDR3 is given with its conserved first and last residue. The D gene is left open where the match is weak. Clone size is given for some rows only: seen once, a few or many times, or a class if the clone is expanded.

V gene	J gene	clone size	D gene	CDR3 protein
TRBV6-2/TRBV6-3	TRBJ1-5	many	TRBD1	CAIRDRPNQPQHF
TRBV6-5	TRBJ1-2	many	NA	CASSYEQQGFYGYTF
TRBV7-8	TRBJ1-2	many	NA	CASSPGGTANYGYTF
TRBV7-6	TRBJ2-5	few	NA	CASSPGTLETQYF
TRBV2	TRBJ2-2	many	NA	CASNRDDTGELFF
TRBV9	TRBJ1-6	many	NA	CASSAEEAYLRYNSPLHF
TRBV19	TRBJ2-7	many	TRBD1	CASSIQGARYEQYF
TRBV4-2	TRBJ2-7	NA	TRBD1	CASGSSVQGGHEQYF
TRBV6-1	TRBJ2-2	many	TRBD2	CASTLGAGANTGELFF
TRBV19	TRBJ1-1	many	NA	CASSIVTPAHVGAFF
TRBV27	TRBJ1-6	many	NA	CASSRKTESNSPLHF
TRBV5-6	TRBJ1-2	NA	TRBD1	CASGSGQILYGYTF
TRBV19	TRBJ2-5	many	TRBD2	CASTPAGGQQETQYF
TRBV20-1	TRBJ1-1	many	NA	CSAGDMNTEAFF
TRBV12-3/TRBV12-4	TRBJ2-7	many	NA	CASSPRQASYEQYF
TRBV11-2	TRBJ2-5	many	TRBD2	CASSLQRGARQETQYF
TRBV12-3/TRBV12-4	TRBJ1-2	NA	NA	CASSLILGYGYTF
TRBV6-1	TRBJ2-2	many	TRBD2	CASSAEGLANTGELFF
TRBV12-3/TRBV12-4	TRBJ1-1	many	NA	CASSFDTGKNTEAFF
TRBV6-1	TRBJ2-5	NA	NA	CASRQPSSGVGETQYF
TRBV30	TRBJ1-6	once	TRBD1	CAEGQGRNSPLHF
TRBV6-1	TRBJ1-5	many	NA	CASSEARDGYQPQHF
TRBV7-9	TRBJ1-2	many	NA	CASSLASGNGYTF
TRBV29-1	TRBJ2-4	many	NA	CSVETGLLHIQYF
TRBV5-1	TRBJ2-7	many	TRBD1	CASSHDRDNGYEQYF
TRBV27	TRBJ1-1	many	TRBD1	CASSPRTGIDTEAFF
TRBV12-3/TRBV12-4	TRBJ1-5	many	NA	CASLSYAQDNQPQHF
TRBV18	TRBJ1-1	few	NA	CASSPAGSTEAFF
TRBV6-5	TRBJ1-5	NA	NA	CASSDSGSNQPQHF
TRBV7-3	TRBJ2-7	many	TRBD2	CASSPLAGSTEQYF
TRBV29-1	TRBJ2-7	many	NA	CSVTTGNAYEQYF
TRBV12-3/TRBV12-4	TRBJ1-2	few	TRBD1	CASSKGRQGGGFNYGYTF
TRBV12-3/TRBV12-4	TRBJ2-6	NA	TRBD1	CASRGQGGSGANVLTF
TRBV11-3	TRBJ2-2	many	TRBD1	CAIEGQGLSGELFF
TRBV6-2/TRBV6-3	TRBJ1-5	NA	NA	CASSYFGKSNQPQHF
TRBV12-5	TRBJ1-1	many	NA	CASGQQGGYTEAFF
TRBV6-1	TRBJ1-6	many	NA	CASSERAGIGGSPLHF
TRBV25-1	TRBJ2-7	NA	TRBD1	CASSALTGSYEQHF
TRBV6-2/TRBV6-3	TRBJ2-5	many	NA	CASSYGDTQETQYF
TRBV3-1	TRBJ1-5	NA	NA	CASSQDNVPNQPQHF
TRBV12-3/TRBV12-4	TRBJ1-5	few	NA	CASRSGTGDYQPQHF
TRBV19	TRBJ2-2	NA	TRBD1	CASSIADRANTGELFF
TRBV2	TRBJ2-2	NA	NA	CASSEALGTGELFF
TRBV13	TRBJ1-2	few	NA	CASSSQDYTF
TRBV10-1	TRBJ2-7	many	NA	CASSAGYPKTSEQYF
TRBV20-1	TRBJ1-1	many	NA	CSARDLKGDFMNTEAFF
TRBV9	TRBJ1-2	NA	NA	CASSVERPDSYGYTF
TRBV2	TRBJ2-7	many	TRBD1	CASSDPGTANYEQYF
TRBV20-1	TRBJ1-2	many	NA	CSARGELSNYGYTF
TRBV11-2	TRBJ2-7	many	NA	CASSLEAVFSYEQYF
TRBV2	TRBJ2-7	many	NA	CASSEAGWRIYEQYF